This paragraph reports one T cell receptor beta chain. There are many counts of this clonotype. Its antigen is currently not known. No clone much larger than this one lies a single base away; base qualities are absent. This sample is part of a study of blood T cells in healthy people across ages (dated by TCRdb to the mid-2010s). Background for the entire study: In model experiments, roughly one uniquely barcoded TCR beta cDNA molecule per two T cells was captured by template switching. Using deep sequencing normalized with unique cDNA molecular identifiers, the study measured how TCR beta repertoire diversity changes with age. The donors were split into four age groups: young (average 16 years), middle-aged (about 40), aged (over 55) and long-lived (about 82). To avoid experimental bias, donors of different ages were spread randomly across the sequencing lanes. The study analyzed two additional independent replicas of 1 million unique cDNA reads from the same blood draw for two donors, one aged 18 to 30 and one aged 80 or older.

Library generation was performed with 5' RACE. The run used an Illumina HiSeq 2500. The second PCR ran for roughly 7 to 11 cycles and used a J-beta primer mix along with a sample-barcoded 5' primer. A unique molecular identifier was introduced onto each TCR beta cDNA molecule by a template-switch 5' adaptor carrying 12 random nucleotides. Each sample yielded at least 3 million CDR3-containing paired-end reads. First-strand cDNA synthesis was performed from all RNA using the Mint cDNA synthesis kit, with priming by a TRBC-specific oligonucleotide. After uracil-DNA glycosylase treatment, a first 18-cycle PCR used universal primers M1SS and BC2_uni_R on all cDNA. In the source study's methods: For normalization, 1 million high-quality reads, each with a distinct molecular identifier, were randomly selected from each sample. Reads sharing molecular identifiers were discarded rather than binned into consensus sequences. CDR3 identification, clonotype clustering and error correction used MiTCR with a Q25 quality threshold and the strictest error-elimination algorithm. A nonparametric unseen species model with Euler transformation was used to estimate a lower bound on total TCR beta diversity. The raw public reads went through TCRdb reprocessing: fastp at Q25, MiXCR clone calling, in-frame beta chains kept. Every entry covers one CDR3 protein and lists the most common genes and DNA from its rows. None of the V and J calls come from the authors' own analysis; TCRdb made them. The sample includes 550,000 to 800,000 distinct CDR3 sequences, with approximately 30% observed a single time. The ten largest clonotypes hold approximately 15% of the sample.

The 35 to 40 donors, aged about 6 to 100 years, were systemically healthy Caucasian individuals from Russia. Approximately 9 milliliters of peripheral blood were collected from each donor into EDTA-treated Vacutainer tubes. Ficoll-Paque density-gradient centrifugation was used to isolate PBMCs, with at least 6 million obtained per sample. Trizol reagent was used to extract total RNA from PBMCs, with at least 5.5 micrograms per sample. Naive CD45RAhigh/CD27high T cell percentages were measured by flow cytometry on a PBMC aliquot from every donor. Here is what the overall study found, with its caveats: Donor CMV infection status was unknown, potentially confounding age-related changes in expanded clonotypes. Observed TCR beta diversity correlated strongly with the percentage of naive T cells measured by flow cytometry. Bulk unsorted PBMC profiling prevented conclusive comparison of naive and antigen-experienced compartments. Estimates of total diversity based on one million sequenced T cells were considered lower bounds and underestimates. As age increased, observed TCR beta diversity per million T cells dropped in a roughly linear way, and a significant reduction was already evident by age about 40. Compared with the aged group, the long-lived group had more naive CD4+ T cells, fewer expanded clones and increased TCR diversity, a pattern suggesting age selection.

The origin of this receptor is a woman at least 80 years old in good health. Donor details come from another sample of the same person, matched by shared clones. Sequencing was done on a sample of blood.

In nucleotides, the sequence is TGCGCCAGCAGCCGGACCGGGGGGGGCTCCTACGAGCAGTACTTC. It codes for CASSRTGGGSYEQYF. The V and J genes are TRBV4-1 and TRBJ2-7, with 8 junctional bases fitting TRBD2. Germline trimming: 4 bases from V, 0 bases from J; junction bases outside gene matches: 5. From the germline V gene, CDR1 is MGHRA and CDR2 is YSYEKL. Measured from the cysteine to the phenylalanine, the CDR3 is 15 residues long. Only the CDR3 DNA stays, 45 bases, in frame from base 1.